Listed here is a single TCR beta chain. Its target is unknown. The data stem from a study of T cells expressing NK-cell markers. For the study at large: According to the study, TCR beta repertoires originated from sorted CD3+CD56+NKG2C+, CD3+CD56+NKG2C- and CD3+CD56-NKG2C+ T cells. Study-level results: What remained unclear was the HCMV specificity of expanded NKG2C+ T cell clones. The study found dominant NKG2C+ clonotypes at roughly 1.0-7.5% of CD8+ T cells in about 6 donors.

It was by 5'RACE template switching with UMIs that TCR beta cDNA was made. Following a re-call of the 5' RACE reads, TCRdb has one entry per CDR3 protein and lacks DNA. The repertoire table contains almost 450,000 distinct CDR3 sequences. The germline CDR1 and CDR2 sequences are SGDLS and YYNGEE. The CDR3 is 15 amino acids. Sequenced sample: blood T cells: a sorted CD56 or NKG2C T cell subset, CD4+ or CD8+ T cells, or bulk PBMC T cells (not recorded which). This receptor was taken from a woman aged 18 to 69 in good health. The J gene is TRBJ2-5, the V gene TRBV9; TCRdb's assignment of TRBD2 cannot be checked, as there is no DNA. The CDR3: CASSVIAGGQETQYF.